The 6 T cell receptor beta chains presented below share a single source sample, sequenced in a study of cytomegalovirus exposure and HLA in healthy donors. Primers: 60 Vbeta forward and 13 Jbeta reverse. Clones were sequenced by immunoSEQ multiplex PCR, and TCRdb holds only the in-frame ones, with some missing. The sample shows about 150,000 clones, 70% to 80% of them seen only once. Sequenced input: PBMCs. The receptors here all came from a man aged 25-45 years in good health and CMV-seropositive.

The chain carries TRBV6-9 and TRBJ2-7, with D possibly matching TRBD1 (6 bases). The ends were cut back, 4 bases at V and 8 bases at J, with 24 bases in the middle. The CDR3 length is 16 residues. Germline V lookup: CDR1 MNHGY, CDR2 SVAAGI. CDR3 amino acids: CASSSQLPGTHHQQYF. In DNA, the CDR3 is TGTGCCAGCAGTTCCCAACTCCCCGGGACACATCATCAGCAGTACTTC.

This clone has a single count. V is TRBV7-2 and J is TRBJ2-7; a possible D gene is TRBD1 (7 bases). Trimming took off 8 bases at V and 3 bases at J, with 17 bases between the two ends. Germline V gives CDR1 SGHTA, CDR2 FQGNSA. There are 14 residues in the CDR3. As DNA, the CDR3 is TGTGCCAGCGCCCACACGCGGGACAGCTACGAGCAGTACTTC. Protein: CASAHTRDSYEQYF.

Remarks on this clone: The junction does not match germline at one end; this may be a read error. The V gene is TRBV6-5, the J gene TRBJ1-1, with D possibly TRBD1 on 6 matching bases. The germline gives CDR1 MNHEY, CDR2 SVGAGI. The CDR3 contains 13 residues. The chain's CDR3 is CTSKEQGGTEAFF. The CDR3 DNA reads as TGTACCAGCAAGGAACAGGGAGGGACTGAAGCTTTCTTT.

This sequence joins TRBV11-2 and TRBJ1-1; D is undetermined. V was shortened by 3 bases and J by 0 bases, with 8 bases between the two germline ends. The germline V gene has CDR1 SGHAT and CDR2 FQNNGV. The length of the CDR3 is 14 residues. CDR3 bases: TGTGCCAGCAGCTTCGAGAGATTGAACACTGAAGCTTTCTTT. Its protein product is CASSFERLNTEAFF.

In DNA, the CDR3 is TGTGCCAGCTCTCCCGGGACAGGGGTGGGAGAGCAGTACTTC. Translated: CASSPGTGVGEQYF. This chain uses TRBV18 with TRBJ2-7; 10 bases line up with TRBD1. CDR1 KGHSH and CDR2 LQKENI come from the germline V gene. The CDR3 extends over 14 amino acids. Trimming took 6 bases from V and 7 from J; bases not matched to a gene: 9.

This clone was observed once. CDR3 residues: CASLRDKGAKNIQYF. CDR3 nucleotides: TGTGCCAGCCTTCGGGACAAGGGAGCCAAAAACATTCAGTACTTC. This chain links TRBV18 with TRBJ2-4, with a possible D match to TRBD1 (6 bases). CDR1 and CDR2 from the germline V gene are KGHSH and LQKENI. V lost 8 bases, J lost 0 bases, and 14 bases lay in between. The CDR3 is 15 residues long.